A single sample gave rise to the 17 T cell receptor beta chains below, sequenced in a study of human versus mouse CDR3 diversity and MHC coevolution. TCRdb keeps only in-frame clones here, not all; method: immunoSEQ multiplex PCR. The profile shows about 77,000 clones, around 90% of them singletons. The sequencing sample was made of naive CD4+ T cells from blood. Sample subset: CD45RO-negative CD62L-positive naive CD4 T cells. The source of these receptors is a person aged 25-75 years in good health.

This sequence joins TRBV7-6 and TRBJ2-4; D is possibly TRBD1 (6 bases). Trimming shortened V by 4 bases and J by 9 bases, and 16 bases separated the two germline ends. CDR3 length equals 14 residues. The germline V gene encodes CDR1 SGHVS and CDR2 FNYEAQ. CDR3 sequence reads: CASSSFTGIGIQYF. In DNA, the CDR3 is TGTGCCAGCAGCTCTTTTACAGGGATTGGCATTCAGTACTTC.

This clone has just one count. The chain combines TRBV5-1 with TRBJ2-3; 11 nucleotides agree with TRBD2. Germline lookup yields CDR1 SGHRS and CDR2 YFSETQ. The CDR3 consists of 16 residues. V dropped 1 base and J dropped 2; count of bases not matched to a gene: 3. CDR3 sequence reads: CASSLLAGGPTDTQYF. Here the CDR3 DNA reads TGCGCCAGCAGCTTGCTAGCGGGGGGCCCCACAGATACGCAGTATTTT.

This clone was seen once. The gene calls are TRBV28 and TRBJ1-2, with 7 nucleotides matching TRBD1. Germline V gene lookup returns CDR1 MDHEN and CDR2 SYDVKM. This CDR3 contains 18 residues. V lost 5 bases to trimming and J lost 0 bases; unmatched junction nucleotides: 15. The CDR3 nucleotides read TGTGCCAGCAGTGCGCCCAACAGGGGAAGCTTAGCTAACTATGGCTACACCTTC. It encodes CASSAPNRGSLANYGYTF.

This clone showed up just a few times. The CDR3 DNA sequence: TGTGCCACCAGCAGAGAGGAGGGGATCAGTGTAGGAAACACCATATATTTT. Residues: CATSREEGISVGNTIYF. The chain joins TRBV15 to TRBJ1-3, with a possible D match to TRBD1 (5 bases). The CDR3 runs to 17 residues. Germline assignment: CDR1 LNHNV and CDR2 YYDKDF (reference sequence). The germline V and J ends were trimmed by 0 bases and 4 bases, with 16 bases remaining between them.

The genes are TRBV28 and TRBJ2-7, with 10 bases fitting TRBD1. V shed 7 bases and J 4 bases; nucleotides not matched to a gene: 7. CDR1 and CDR2 (germline): MDHEN, SYDVKM. The CDR3 runs 14 residues. The CDR3 here is CASTEDRGGYEQYF. For the CDR3, the DNA is TGTGCCAGCACTGAGGACAGGGGGGGGTACGAGCAGTACTTC.

The chain recombines TRBV19 with TRBJ2-7; 7 bases line up with TRBD2. J was trimmed by 4 bases and V by 4 bases; bases with no gene match: 4. Germline CDR1 and CDR2: LNHDA and SQIVND (reference sequence). This CDR3 spans 13 amino acids. The CDR3 sequence: CASSKERGYEQYF. CDR3 sequence (DNA): TGTGCCAGTAGTAAAGAGCGGGGTTACGAGCAGTACTTC.

The J gene is TRBJ2-1, the V gene TRBV14; 8 bases line up with TRBD1. The J segment lost 6 bases and the V segment lost 4 bases, leaving 8 bases of the junction unmatched. Germline assignment: CDR1 SGHDN and CDR2 FVKESK. CDR3 length equals 15 residues. The CDR3 DNA reads TGTGCCAGCAGCCCAATCGGACAGGGAGGCAATGAGCAGTTCTTC. Translated, it gives CASSPIGQGGNEQFF.

The CDR3 here is CASSLEREQYF. DNA for the CDR3: TGCGCCAGCAGCTTGGAGAGGGAGCAGTACTTC. The gene calls are TRBV5-1 and TRBJ2-7, with D unclear. CDR3 length: 11 amino acids. CDR1 and CDR2 (germline): SGHRS, YFSETQ. The V end was cut by 0 bases, the J end by 7 bases, with 5 bases between.

A few counts support this clone. The rearrangement joins TRBV10-1 to TRBJ1-2; D uncertain. Trimming pared 2 bases from V and 0 bases from J, leaving 4 bases between. This CDR3 has 13 amino acids. Germline V lookup: CDR1 WNHNN, CDR2 SYGVQD (reference sequence). CDR3: CASSERANYGYTF. CDR3 nucleotide sequence: TGCGCCAGCAGTGAGCGAGCTAACTATGGCTACACCTTC.

The chain links TRBV4-2 to TRBJ2-2; D is perhaps TRBD1 (7 bases). This CDR3 comprises 17 residues. V lost 1 base and J lost 6, with 18 bases in between. The germline gives CDR1 LGHNA, CDR2 YNFKEQ. This CDR3 reads CASSQALSQGEAGELFF. DNA of the CDR3: TGTGCCAGCAGCCAAGCTTTGAGCCAGGGGGAGGCCGGGGAGCTGTTTTTT.

V is TRBV7-9 and J is TRBJ2-1; TRBD2 matches 8 bases. CDR1 and CDR2 from the germline V gene are SEHNR and FQNEAQ (reference sequence). After removal of 6 bases from V and 0 bases from J, the junction contained 16 bases not matched to a gene. The CDR3 consists of 19 residues. DNA of the CDR3: TGTGCCAGCAGGAAAGCCATCGGGACTAGGGATAGCTCCTACAATGAGCAGTTCTTC. Its translation is CASRKAIGTRDSSYNEQFF.

This chain links TRBV7-9 with TRBJ1-2; 7 bases align to TRBD1. The CDR3 length is 16 residues. Losses at the gene ends were 0 bases for V and 4 bases for J; bases not matched to a gene: 8. CDR1 is SEHNR and CDR2 is FQNEAQ in the germline V gene (reference sequence). This chain's CDR3 is CASSLASPGGAYGYTF. In nucleotides, the CDR3 is TGTGCCAGCAGCTTAGCGAGTCCAGGGGGTGCCTATGGCTACACCTTC.

The genes are TRBV18 and TRBJ2-5, with TRBD2 identical over 12 bases. CDR1 is KGHSH, CDR2 LQKENI, per germline. V shed 4 bases, J shed 4 bases, and the junction held 7 bases outside the gene matches. This CDR3 region has 16 residues. The DNA for the CDR3 is TGTGCCAGCTCACACCTAGCGGGAGGGGGTCCAGAGACCCAGTACTTC. Translating gives CASSHLAGGGPETQYF.

The chain employs TRBV27 and TRBJ2-7, with D possibly TRBD2 on 6 matching bases. V lost 1 base, J lost 2 bases, and 12 bases lay in between. In germline, CDR1 is MNHEY, CDR2 SMNVEV (reference sequence). CDR3 length equals 15 residues. The CDR3 coding sequence is TGTGCCAGCAGTTTATATGGCGGGATTACCTACGAGCAGTACTTC. Protein: CASSLYGGITYEQYF.

This rearrangement joins TRBV5-1 to TRBJ1-2; D perhaps matches TRBD1 (6 bases). V was shortened by 4 bases and J by 8 bases, with 18 bases between the two germline ends. Germline values: CDR1 SGHRS, CDR2 YFSETQ. The CDR3 sequence is 14 residues long. CDR3 loop: CASSPQTGPEGYTF. CDR3 DNA sequence: TGCGCCAGCAGCCCTCAGACAGGACCTGAGGGCTACACCTTC.

The chain joins TRBV7-7 to TRBJ2-7; 8 nucleotides line up with TRBD2. The V segment lost 5 bases and the J segment 6 bases; nucleotides outside the gene matches: 9. Germline CDR1 SSHAT, CDR2 FNYEAQ (reference sequence). The CDR3 spans 14 residues. CDR3 protein: CASSAYSGAGEQYF. As DNA, the CDR3 is TGTGCCAGCAGCGCATATAGCGGGGCCGGCGAGCAGTACTTC.

This rearrangement joins TRBV6-1 to TRBJ1-1; 7 positions agree with TRBD1. Germline CDR1 and CDR2: MNHNS and SASEGT. CDR3 length: 13 amino acids. With 2 bases clipped from V and 5 bases from J, the junction kept 2 bases outside the gene matches. CDR3 DNA: TGTGCCAGCAGTGAAAGGGGGCCAACTGAAGCTTTCTTT. Translation gives CASSERGPTEAFF.